This entry describes one T cell receptor (beta chain). The target antigen is unknown. This sample is part of a study of cytomegalovirus exposure and HLA in healthy donors. Study-level points and caveats: The study flagged approximately 180 TCR beta chains as cytomegalovirus-associated.

The V gene end was trimmed by 4 bases and the J gene end by 5 bases; junction bases not matched to a gene: 4. The V gene's germline CDR1 is SGHTS and CDR2 YDEGEE. The CDR3 extends over 13 amino acids. Researchers ran the PCR with 60 Vbeta and 13 Jbeta primers. The table came from immunoSEQ multiplex PCR; TCRdb's copy has only in-frame clones and leaves some out. The sample shows around 130,000 clones, around 72% of them seen only once. Sequenced sample: PBMCs. V is TRBV5-8 and J is TRBJ1-1; TRBD1 agrees at 8 bases. The clonotype originates from a human donor in good health. CDR3 amino acids: CASSPDRGTEAFF. CDR3 nucleotide sequence: TGTGCCAGCAGCCCAGACAGGGGTACTGAAGCTTTCTTT.